The clone carrying this T cell receptor (beta chain) showed up just a few times. No antigen is known for it. This entry is derived from a study of beta chain features in type 1 diabetes. Isolation of CD4+ naive, central memory, regulatory and stem cell-like memory cells was achieved by sorting via CD45RO/CCR7/CD25/CD127/CD95/CD27. The isolated RNA, all of it, was reverse transcribed, so expressed TCRB transcripts were what got sequenced. Generated by immunoSEQ multiplex PCR, the TCRdb table keeps only in-frame clones and is missing some. The top ten clones hold around 2.5% of a sample with roughly 130,000 clones, around 17% of them seen once. Germline loops: CDR1 SGHTA, CDR2 FQGNSA. V dropped 0 bases and J dropped 4 bases, with 9 bases sitting between them. This CDR3 has 14 amino acids. Broader study findings: Significant though moderate, a shortening of TCRB CDR3s appeared in all four CD4+ subsets of Type 1 diabetes patients. VDJ junctions from patients with type 1 diabetes contained fewer insertions and more deletions. No resolution was reached here on whether HLA type influences TCRB rearrangement. Equally in patients and controls, shorter templates might have been favored by PCR.

The sequenced material came from central memory CD4+ T cells from blood. The clonotype originates from a man between 25 and 39 years old with type 1 diabetes. The chain combines TRBV7-2 with TRBJ1-2; D is undetermined. The DNA of the CDR3 is TGTGCCAGCAGCTTAGCGGACGGGCTCTATGGCTACACCTTC. Amino acids: CASSLADGLYGYTF. The whole variable domain, remainder taken from reference TRBV7-2 and TRBJ1-2, is GAGVSQSPSNKVTEKGKDVELRCDPISGHTALYWYRQSLGQGLEFLIYFQGNSAPDKSGLPSDRFSAERTGGSVSTLTIQRTQQEDSAVYLCASSLADGLYGYTFGSGTRLTVV.